A single TCR beta chain is shown here with its context. Its cognate antigen has yet to be identified. No qualities accompany the bases; no much larger clone lies one base away. The entry originates in a study of T cell changes during pregnancy in multiple sclerosis (dated by TCRdb to the late 2010s). Some background on the complete study: Changes in the T cell repertoire over the course of pregnancy were examined in this study in women with multiple sclerosis.

Receptor libraries were prepared by the immunoSEQ multiplex PCR assay. Entries here come from immuneACCESS through TCRdb and include only in-frame sequences with V and J called. Some clones fail to appear in such tables; in the studies checked, an unresolved V gene covers under half of the shortfall, and the cause of the remainder is unknown. The sample contains around 81,000 clones, roughly 92% of them found a single time. Of the sample, 3.7% is held by the ten largest clones. Trimming removed 6 bases from V and 3 bases from J; the gene matches leave 10 bases unexplained. The CDR3 runs 16 residues from the cysteine to the phenylalanine. This entry keeps only the CDR3 DNA: 48 bases, framed from base 1. CDR1 and CDR2, looked up from the germline V gene, are LGHNT and FRNRAP.

This TCR was recovered from a female donor in good health, enrolled as a control in a pregnancy study. Sequencing was performed on peripheral blood, taken after pregnancy. The chain couples TRBV12-5 to TRBJ2-2; 7 bases in the middle match TRBD2. The CDR3 region reads CASGRIIGGDTGELFF. The sequence in DNA is TGTGCTAGTGGCCGCATTATTGGGGGGGACACCGGGGAGCTGTTTTTT.